Listed below are T cell receptor beta chains from one sample, sequenced in a study of human T cells and chemical hapten exposure. TCRdb re-called the RACE reads through MiXCR, storing one row per CDR3 protein. The data contain roughly 200,000 distinct CDR3 sequences, more than 20% of them singletons. Sequences were derived from whole blood, sampled in connection with sensitization to the hapten diphenylcyclopropenone (DPC). Every receptor here comes from a woman aged 45-65 years with alopecia areata. Some clones in this sample may be carry-over from other donors' samples. Each CDR3 is given with its conserved first and last residue. The order of the fields is V gene, CDR3 protein.

>TRBV7-2
CASSLDAGQGWRQPQHF
>TRBV30
CAWSGGYTEAFF
>TRBV11-3
CASSYRTGGAMDTQYF
>TRBV23-1
CASSQSSSSGVGEQFF
>TRBV5-6
CASSLISTSGTDTQYF
>TRBV20-1
CSLRARTDTQYF
>TRBV3-1
CASSPRRAGDTEAFF
>TRBV9
CASSVVQGGPQHF
>TRBV7-8
CASSLRRESTGELFF
>TRBV20-1
CSARESNQPQHF
>TRBV10-1
CASSDPGLAESTDTQYF
>TRBV10-1
CASSTSRGYTEAFF
>TRBV5-1
CASSLATNEKLFF
>TRBV25-1
CASSEFKRENQETQYF
>TRBV6-5
CATRQGQVGELFF
>TRBV11-3
CASSPDGGSGDTQYF
>TRBV5-1
CASSFTSGRFSDEQYF
>TRBV5-1
CASSRYSGSSYNEQFF
>TRBV5-1
CASSLGQGTYNEQFF
>TRBV29-1
CSCRPKGAKQETQYF
>TRBV20-1
CSARGEKLASNEQFF
>TRBV19
CASSRAAPYTDTQYF
>TRBV12-3/TRBV12-4
CASSRTGESQPQHF
>TRBV7-8
CASSPRRRQSNTEAFF
>TRBV5-6
CASSFGVGGSNYGYTF
>TRBV11-2
CASSLDPGQPQHF
>TRBV6-1
CASTGDRGRGNGYTF
>TRBV7-9
CASSFGILYNEQFF
>TRBV10-1
CASSETSSGGETEAFF
>TRBV5-1
CASSLEYSTDTQYF
>TRBV5-1
CASSMGSNQPQHF
>TRBV7-9
CASSLDRTNTGELFF